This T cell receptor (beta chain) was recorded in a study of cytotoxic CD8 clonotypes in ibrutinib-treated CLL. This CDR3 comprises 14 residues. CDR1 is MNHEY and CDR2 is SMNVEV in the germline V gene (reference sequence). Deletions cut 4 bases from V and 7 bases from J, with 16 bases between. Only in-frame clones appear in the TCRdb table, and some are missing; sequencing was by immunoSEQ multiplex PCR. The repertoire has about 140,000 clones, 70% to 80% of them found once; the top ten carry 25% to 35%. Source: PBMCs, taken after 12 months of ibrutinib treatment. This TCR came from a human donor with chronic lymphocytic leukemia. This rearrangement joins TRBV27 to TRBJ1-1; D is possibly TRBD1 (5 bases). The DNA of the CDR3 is TGTGCCAGCAGTTACGATATAGGTCAGGGTGAAGCTTTCTTT. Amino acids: CASSYDIGQGEAFF.